This T cell receptor (beta chain) originates from a study of OX40 agonist ivuxolimab in advanced cancers. Produced via immunoSEQ multiplex PCR; TCRdb's table is partial and in-frame only. The table has around 54,000 clones, 90% to 95% seen once. Autoimmune disease history or systemic immunosuppression excluded patients. Trimming removed 3 bases from V and 0 bases from J, with 9 bases in between. The CDR3 contains 13 residues. Per germline, CDR1 SQVTM and CDR2 ANQGSEA. The input for sequencing was CD4+ or CD8+ T cells sorted from blood, taken in a trial of the OX40 agonist ivuxolimab. The clonotype was recovered from an adult with an advanced solid tumor such as melanoma, head and neck, liver or kidney cancer. This sequence joins TRBV29-1 and TRBJ2-7; D unclear. The CDR3 reads CSVDMGSSYEQYF. The CDR3 nucleotides are TGCAGCGTTGATATGGGCAGCTCCTACGAGCAGTACTTC.